This T cell receptor beta chain is from a study of T cell repertoires in cytomegalovirus infection. Looking at the study overall: Selected CMV epitopes included recently identified HLA-C-restricted ones as well as well-studied HLA-B-restricted ones. A matching HLA type, together with CMV infection, was signaled by public TCR beta signatures.

A word on this clonotype: Its antigen is unidentified.

TCRdb re-analysed the reads in MiXCR, keeping a single row per CDR3 protein. The sample consists of about 83,000 distinct CDR3 sequences, 20% to 30% of them appearing once. Whole-study findings and limits: HLA-C-restricted CMV clonotypes gave the most frequent clonotype in two of eight donors.

The CDR3 runs to 13 residues. Trimming left V 5 bases short and J 1 base short, with 10 bases between. The germline V gene has CDR1 SGHDT and CDR2 YYEEEE. The V and J genes are TRBV5-6 and TRBJ2-7; D is ambiguous. The sequence derives from a human donor in good health (CMV status not recorded). Some clones in this sample may be carry-over from other donors' samples. This sample comprised CD8+ T cells from cultured PBMCs, obtained from culture after CMV antigen stimulation. CDR3 bases: TGTGCCAGCAGTACGCCCCGATCCTACGAGCAGTACTTC. Translated: CASSTPRSYEQYF.